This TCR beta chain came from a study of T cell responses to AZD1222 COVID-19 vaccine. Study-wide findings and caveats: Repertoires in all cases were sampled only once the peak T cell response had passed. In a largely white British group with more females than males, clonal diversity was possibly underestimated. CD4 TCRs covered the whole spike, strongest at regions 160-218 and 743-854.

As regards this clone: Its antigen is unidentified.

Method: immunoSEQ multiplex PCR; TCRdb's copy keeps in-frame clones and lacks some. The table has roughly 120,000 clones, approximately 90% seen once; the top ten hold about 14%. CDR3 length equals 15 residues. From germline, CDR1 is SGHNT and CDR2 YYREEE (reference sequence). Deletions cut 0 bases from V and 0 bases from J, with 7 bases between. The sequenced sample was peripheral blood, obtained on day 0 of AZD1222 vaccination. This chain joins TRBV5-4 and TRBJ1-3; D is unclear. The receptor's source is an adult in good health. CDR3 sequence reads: CASSLASSSGNTIYF. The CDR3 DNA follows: TGTGCCAGCAGCTTGGCCAGTAGCTCTGGAAACACCATATATTTT.